The clone carrying this T cell receptor (beta chain) was recorded a few times. CDR3 length: 15 residues. Germline V CDR1 and CDR2: MNHEY, SMNVEV (reference sequence). The germline V and J ends were trimmed by 2 bases and 8 bases, with 15 bases remaining between them. The sample is drawn from a study of cytomegalovirus exposure and HLA in healthy donors. 60 Vbeta and 13 Jbeta primers were used in PCR. Measured with immunoSEQ multiplex PCR; TCRdb has only the in-frame clones, and not every one. The sample has around 150,000 clones; approximately 80% are singletons. Sequenced: PBMCs. This TCR was sampled from a male donor in good health and CMV-seropositive. The chain recombines TRBV27 with TRBJ2-2; D is possibly TRBD2 (5 bases). The CDR3 bases are TGTGCCAGCAGTTTAAGCTCCCTTCGGGGAGGGGAGCTGTTTTTT. This sequence encodes CASSLSSLRGGELFF.